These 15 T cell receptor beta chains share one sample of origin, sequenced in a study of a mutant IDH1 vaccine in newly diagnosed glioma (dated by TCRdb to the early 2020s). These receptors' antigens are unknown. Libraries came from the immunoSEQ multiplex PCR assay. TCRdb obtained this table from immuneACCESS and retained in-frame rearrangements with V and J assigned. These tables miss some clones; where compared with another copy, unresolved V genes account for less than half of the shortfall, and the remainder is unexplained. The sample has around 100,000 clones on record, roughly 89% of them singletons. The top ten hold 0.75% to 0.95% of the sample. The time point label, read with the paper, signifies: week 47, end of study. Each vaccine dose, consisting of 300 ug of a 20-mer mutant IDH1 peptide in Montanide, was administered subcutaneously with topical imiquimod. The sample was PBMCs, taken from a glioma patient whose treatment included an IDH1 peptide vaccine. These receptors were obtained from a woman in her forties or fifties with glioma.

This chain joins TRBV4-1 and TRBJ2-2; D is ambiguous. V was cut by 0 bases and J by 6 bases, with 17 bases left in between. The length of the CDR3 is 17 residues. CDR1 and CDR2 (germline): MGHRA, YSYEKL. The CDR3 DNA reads TGCGCCAGCAGCCAAGATAAGGCCCTAGTCCTGGCCGGGGAGCTGTTTTTT. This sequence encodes CASSQDKALVLAGELFF.

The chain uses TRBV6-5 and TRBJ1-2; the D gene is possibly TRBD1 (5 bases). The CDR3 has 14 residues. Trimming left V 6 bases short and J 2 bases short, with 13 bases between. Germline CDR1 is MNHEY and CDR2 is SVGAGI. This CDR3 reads CASSPGALNYGYTF. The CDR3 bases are TGTGCCAGCAGCCCCGGGGCGTTGAACTATGGCTACACCTTC.

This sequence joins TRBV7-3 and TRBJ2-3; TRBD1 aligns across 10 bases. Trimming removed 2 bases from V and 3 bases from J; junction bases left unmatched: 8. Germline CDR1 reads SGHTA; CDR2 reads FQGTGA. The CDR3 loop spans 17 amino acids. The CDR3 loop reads CASSLVGRTGGTDTQYF. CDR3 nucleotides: TGTGCCAGCAGCTTAGTAGGGAGGACAGGGGGAACAGATACGCAGTATTTT.

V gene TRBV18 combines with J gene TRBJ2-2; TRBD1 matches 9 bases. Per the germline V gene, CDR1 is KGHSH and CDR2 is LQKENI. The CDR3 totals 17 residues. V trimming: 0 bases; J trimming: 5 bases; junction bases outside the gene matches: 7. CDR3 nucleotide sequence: TGTGCCAGCTCACCACCTGGGACAGGGAAGGGGACCGGGGAGCTGTTTTTT. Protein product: CASSPPGTGKGTGELFF.

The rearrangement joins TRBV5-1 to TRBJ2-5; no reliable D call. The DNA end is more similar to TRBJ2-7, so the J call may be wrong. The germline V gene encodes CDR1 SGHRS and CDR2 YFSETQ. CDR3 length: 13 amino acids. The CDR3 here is CASSLGSEVEQYF. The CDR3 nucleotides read TGCGCCAGCAGCTTGGGCTCGGAAGTCGAGCAGTACTTC.

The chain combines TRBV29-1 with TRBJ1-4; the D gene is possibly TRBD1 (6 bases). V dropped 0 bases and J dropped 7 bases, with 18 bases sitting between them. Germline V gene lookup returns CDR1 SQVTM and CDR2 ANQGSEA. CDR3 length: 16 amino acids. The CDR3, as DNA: TGCAGCGTTGAAGATCCGCGAGGGGGGGATGGTGAAAAACTGTTTTTT. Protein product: CSVEDPRGGDGEKLFF.

The CDR3 DNA is TGTGCCAGCAGTTTAAACAGGGGGTCGTACGAGCAGTACTTC. This translates into CASSLNRGSYEQYF. The chain has TRBV28 and TRBJ2-7; 8 bases are shared with TRBD1. Germline V lookup: CDR1 MDHEN, CDR2 SYDVKM. CDR3 length equals 14 residues. The junction had 4 bases not matched to a gene; V was cut back by 2 bases and J by 4 bases.

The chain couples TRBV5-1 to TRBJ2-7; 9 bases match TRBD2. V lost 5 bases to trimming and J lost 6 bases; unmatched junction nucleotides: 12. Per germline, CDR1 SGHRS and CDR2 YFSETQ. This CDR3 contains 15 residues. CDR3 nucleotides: TGCGCCAGCAGTCCCTCGGCTAGCGGGAAAAGCGAGCAGTACTTC. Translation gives CASSPSASGKSEQYF. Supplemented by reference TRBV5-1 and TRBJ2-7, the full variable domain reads KAGVTQTPRYLIKTRGQQVTLSCSPISGHRSVSWYQQTPGQGLQFLFEYFSETQRNKGNFPGRFSGRQFSNSRSEMNVSTLELGDSALYLCASSPSASGKSEQYFGPGTRLTVT.

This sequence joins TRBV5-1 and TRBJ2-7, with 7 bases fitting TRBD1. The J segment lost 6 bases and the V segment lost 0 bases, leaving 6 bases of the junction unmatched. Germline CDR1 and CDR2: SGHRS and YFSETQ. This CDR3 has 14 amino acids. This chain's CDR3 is CASSLEQGTGEQYF. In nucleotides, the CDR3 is TGCGCCAGCAGCTTGGAACAGGGGACGGGCGAGCAGTACTTC.

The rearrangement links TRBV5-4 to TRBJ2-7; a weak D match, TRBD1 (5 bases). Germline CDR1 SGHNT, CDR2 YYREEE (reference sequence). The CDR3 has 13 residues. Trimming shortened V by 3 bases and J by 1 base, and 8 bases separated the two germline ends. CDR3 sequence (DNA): TGTGCCAGCAGCTCGGACAATTCCTACGAGCAGTACTTC. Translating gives CASSSDNSYEQYF.

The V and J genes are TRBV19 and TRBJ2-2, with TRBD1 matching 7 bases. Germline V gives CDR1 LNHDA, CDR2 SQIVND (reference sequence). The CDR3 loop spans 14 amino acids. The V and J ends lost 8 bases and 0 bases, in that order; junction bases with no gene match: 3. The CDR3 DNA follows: TGTGCCAGTCGAGGGACAGCGAACACCGGGGAGCTGTTTTTT. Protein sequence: CASRGTANTGELFF.

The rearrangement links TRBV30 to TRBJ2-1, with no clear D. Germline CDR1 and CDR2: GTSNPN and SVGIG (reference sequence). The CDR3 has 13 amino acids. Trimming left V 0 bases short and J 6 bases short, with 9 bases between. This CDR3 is CAWSVLSSNEQFF. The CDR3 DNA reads TGTGCCTGGAGTGTACTAAGCTCCAATGAGCAGTTCTTC.

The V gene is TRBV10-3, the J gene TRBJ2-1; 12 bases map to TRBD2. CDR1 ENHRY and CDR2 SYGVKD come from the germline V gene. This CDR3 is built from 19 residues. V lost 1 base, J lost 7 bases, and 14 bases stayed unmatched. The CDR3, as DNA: TGTGCCATCAGTGAGTGGGAGACTAGCGGGAGTAGCGGATTGAATGAGCAGTTCTTC. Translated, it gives CAISEWETSGSSGLNEQFF.

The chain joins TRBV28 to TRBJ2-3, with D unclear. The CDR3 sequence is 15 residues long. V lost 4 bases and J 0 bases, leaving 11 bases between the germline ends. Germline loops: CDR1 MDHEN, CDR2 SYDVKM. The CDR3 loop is CASSSSRLSTDTQYF. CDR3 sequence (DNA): TGTGCCAGCAGTTCGAGTCGCCTTAGCACAGATACGCAGTATTTT.

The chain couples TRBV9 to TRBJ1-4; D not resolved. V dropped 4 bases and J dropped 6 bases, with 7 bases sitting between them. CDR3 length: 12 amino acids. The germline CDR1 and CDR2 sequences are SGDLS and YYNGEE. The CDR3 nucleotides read TGTGCCAGCAGCTCAGAGGATGAAAAACTGTTTTTT. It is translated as CASSSEDEKLFF.